These 19 T cell receptor beta chains were all obtained from the same sample, sequenced in a study of PD-1 blockade in classical Hodgkin lymphoma. The time point here: cycle 4 day 1 (C4D1), after less than 7 weeks of nivolumab. In every patient, relapse followed autologous stem cell transplantation, while exposure to brentuximab vedotin differed. Sequenced by immunoSEQ multiplex PCR; TCRdb stores in-frame clones only, minus some. Seen here are around 35,000 clones, 65% to 80% observed once, and the top ten hold approximately 4%. The sequenced sample was peripheral blood mononuclear cells (PBMCs), obtained before the fourth cycle of nivolumab. Source of these receptors: a human donor with classical Hodgkin lymphoma.

V is TRBV4-2 and J is TRBJ2-3; 9 nucleotides match TRBD1. This CDR3 is built from 14 residues. CDR1 is LGHNA, CDR2 YNFKEQ, per germline. Losses at the gene ends were 7 bases for V and 4 bases for J; bases not matched to a gene: 6. Here the CDR3 DNA reads TGTGCCAGCAAACGGGACAGGGTCGCAGATACGCAGTATTTT. Its protein is CASKRDRVADTQYF.

In DNA form, the CDR3 reads TGTGCCAGCAGTCAGACTGGTTACGAGCAGTACTTC. It is translated as CASSQTGYEQYF. The chain links TRBV7-9 to TRBJ2-7; D gene ambiguous. CDR3 size: 12 residues. V gave up 6 bases and J gave up 4 bases, with 10 bases separating them. The germline V gene encodes CDR1 SEHNR and CDR2 FQNEAQ (reference sequence). Variable domain in full (rest from reference TRBV7-9 and TRBJ2-7): DTGVSQNPRHKITKRGQNVTFRCDPISEHNRLYWYRQTLGQGPEFLTYFQNEAQLEKSRLLSDRFSAERPKGSFSTLEIQRTEQGDSAMYLCASSQTGYEQYFGPGTRLTVT.

The chain carries TRBV7-2 and TRBJ1-2, with unresolved D. From germline, CDR1 is SGHTA and CDR2 FQGNSA. Trimming cost V 2 bases and J 2 bases, with 6 bases left between them. The length of the CDR3 is 13 residues. The CDR3 reads CASSLTSNYGYTF. The CDR3, as DNA: TGTGCCAGCAGCTTAACCAGCAACTATGGCTACACCTTC.

The genes are TRBV11-3 and TRBJ1-1, with D unclear. Germline-derived CDR1 and CDR2 are SGHNT and YENEEA. The CDR3 is made up of 12 amino acids. V lost 0 bases and J lost 8, with 7 bases in between. Here the CDR3 reads CASSLDLGEAFF. In DNA, the CDR3 is TGTGCCAGCAGCTTAGATTTGGGGGAAGCTTTCTTT. Full variable domain (outside the CDR3, taken from reference TRBV11-3 and TRBJ1-1): EAGVVQSPRYKIIEKKQPVAFWCNPISGHNTLYWYLQNLGQGPELLIRYENEEAVDDSQLPKDRFSAERLKGVDSTLKIQPAELGDSAVYLCASSLDLGEAFFGQGTRLTVV.

CDR3 loop: CASSSGSNGYTF. The CDR3 bases are TGTGCCAGCAGCTCGGGATCCAATGGCTACACCTTC. The gene calls are TRBV27 and TRBJ1-2; D remains unclear. The CDR3 has 12 amino acids. CDR1 and CDR2 (germline): MNHEY, SMNVEV (reference sequence). Between the trimmed V and J ends, which lost 6 bases and 6 bases, there was a span of 11 bases.

This rearrangement joins TRBV7-6 to TRBJ2-1, with D maybe TRBD2 (5 bases). Per germline, CDR1 SGHVS and CDR2 FNYEAQ. Trimming cost V 0 bases and J 6 bases, with 9 bases left between them. The CDR3 consists of 14 residues. DNA of the CDR3: TGTGCCAGCAGCTTAGCTCTAGGGAGCAATGAGCAGTTCTTC. Amino acid sequence: CASSLALGSNEQFF.

This clone was seen just once. The genes are TRBV6-6 and TRBJ1-5; D is unclear. Germline lookup yields CDR1 MNHNY and CDR2 SVGAGI (reference sequence). The V end lost 2 bases, the J end lost 10 bases, and 9 bases lay between the germline ends. The CDR3 is 12 amino acids. This chain's CDR3 is CASSYNFIPQHF. The CDR3 DNA is TGTGCCAGCAGTTACAACTTTATCCCCCAGCATTTT.

This clone is a singleton in its sample. The rearrangement links TRBV21-1 to TRBJ1-2; the DNA was not compared with TRBD1, the D call given in the table. TRBV21-1 is a pseudogene segment. The CDR3 has 14 residues. The CDR3 spells CASSKITGSNGYTF. Here the CDR3 DNA reads TGTGCCAGCAGCAAAATCACAGGTAGTAATGGCTACACCTTC.

The genes are TRBV11-3 and TRBJ2-7; D not resolved. There are 11 residues in the CDR3. The ends were cut back, 4 bases at V and 5 bases at J, with 6 bases in the middle. Germline V gene lookup returns CDR1 SGHNT and CDR2 YENEEA. The CDR3 coding sequence is TGTGCCAGCAGCTATCCTGACGAGCAGTACTTC. This encodes CASSYPDEQYF.

The CDR3 DNA reads as TGTGCCAGCAGCGTTACAGGGGCGGGGGGCTACACCTTC. Its protein product is CASSVTGAGGYTF. The chain combines TRBV9 with TRBJ1-2; TRBD1 matches 7 bases. Germline CDR1 and CDR2: SGDLS and YYNGEE. The CDR3 loop spans 13 amino acids. Trimming at V came to 2 bases and at J to 8 bases, leaving 6 bases not matched to a gene.

V is TRBV7-7 and J is TRBJ1-1; TRBD1 matches 9 bases. Germline V gene lookup returns CDR1 SSHAT and CDR2 FNYEAQ (reference sequence). This CDR3 comprises 17 residues. Trimming cost V 4 bases and J 6 bases; bases outside gene matches: 15. The CDR3 here is CASSSGTGKLVVPEAFF. The DNA of the CDR3 is TGTGCCAGCAGCTCTGGGACAGGGAAATTAGTAGTCCCTGAAGCTTTCTTT.

The chain recombines TRBV2 with TRBJ1-5, with D hard to call. The V gene's germline CDR1 is SNHLY and CDR2 FYNNEI. V dropped 4 bases and J dropped 4 bases, with 8 bases sitting between them. This CDR3 comprises 13 residues. The CDR3 sequence is CASSGSGNQPQHF. As DNA, the CDR3 is TGTGCCAGCAGTGGATCGGGAAATCAGCCCCAGCATTTT.

This rearrangement joins TRBV4-1 to TRBJ1-5, with 7 bases that match TRBD1. In germline, CDR1 is MGHRA, CDR2 YSYEKL. Trimming removed 5 bases from V and 7 bases from J; junction bases left unmatched: 11. The CDR3 totals 15 residues. The CDR3 DNA follows: TGCGCCAGCAGCTTAAGCGACAGGGCGTACCAGCCCCAGCATTTT. It codes for CASSLSDRAYQPQHF.

This sequence joins TRBV9 and TRBJ1-2; tentative D call: TRBD1 (6 bases). The CDR3 loop spans 16 amino acids. Germline V gene sequence: CDR1 SGDLS, CDR2 YYNGEE. V lost 0 bases and J 2 bases, leaving 14 bases between the germline ends. This CDR3 is CASSVGSGTRNYGYTF. CDR3 DNA sequence: TGTGCCAGCAGCGTAGGATCCGGGACAAGGAACTATGGCTACACCTTC.

V and J are TRBV7-9 and TRBJ2-2; D unresolved. V was clipped by 2 bases and J by 4 bases, with 5 bases between them. Germline loops: CDR1 SEHNR, CDR2 FQNEAQ (reference sequence). This CDR3 region has 13 residues. The CDR3 nucleotides are TGTGCCAGCAGCTTAACAGTCACCGGGGAGCTGTTTTTT. Its protein is CASSLTVTGELFF.

The rearrangement uses TRBV4-3 and TRBJ2-2; D possibly corresponds to TRBD2 (5 bases). Looked up from germline, CDR1 is LGHNA and CDR2 is YSLEER. This CDR3 has 14 amino acids. The V and J ends lost 3 bases and 5 bases respectively, with 10 bases between them. The CDR3 sequence is CASSQEGRTGELFF. CDR3 in DNA: TGCGCCAGCAGCCAGGAAGGGAGAACCGGGGAGCTGTTTTTT.

The V gene is TRBV10-1, the J gene TRBJ2-7; 7 bases are shared with TRBD2. The germline CDR1 and CDR2 sequences are WNHNN and SYGVQD (reference sequence). CDR3 size: 13 residues. For the CDR3, the DNA is TGCTCCCTGTTTAGCCCAGGGAGGGCCGAGCAGTACTTC. Amino acids: CSLFSPGRAEQYF.

J is TRBJ2-3 and V is TRBV9, with TRBD2 identical over 7 bases. The CDR3 has 16 residues. V gave up 4 bases and J gave up 1 base; unmatched junction bases: 9. Germline V gives CDR1 SGDLS, CDR2 YYNGEE. CDR3 sequence: CASSQWTRLGTDTQYF. For the CDR3, the DNA is TGTGCCAGCAGCCAATGGACTAGACTGGGCACAGATACGCAGTATTTT.

This clone was detected once. This chain links TRBV27 with TRBJ2-2; 7 positions match TRBD2. The V gene end was trimmed by 1 base and the J gene end by 6 bases; junction bases not matched to a gene: 5. The CDR3 length is 15 residues. Germline CDR1 MNHEY, CDR2 SMNVEV (reference sequence). The CDR3 DNA reads as TGTGCCAGCAGTTTATGGGGGGGAGTGCCCGGGGAGCTGTTTTTT. Its translation: CASSLWGGVPGELFF.